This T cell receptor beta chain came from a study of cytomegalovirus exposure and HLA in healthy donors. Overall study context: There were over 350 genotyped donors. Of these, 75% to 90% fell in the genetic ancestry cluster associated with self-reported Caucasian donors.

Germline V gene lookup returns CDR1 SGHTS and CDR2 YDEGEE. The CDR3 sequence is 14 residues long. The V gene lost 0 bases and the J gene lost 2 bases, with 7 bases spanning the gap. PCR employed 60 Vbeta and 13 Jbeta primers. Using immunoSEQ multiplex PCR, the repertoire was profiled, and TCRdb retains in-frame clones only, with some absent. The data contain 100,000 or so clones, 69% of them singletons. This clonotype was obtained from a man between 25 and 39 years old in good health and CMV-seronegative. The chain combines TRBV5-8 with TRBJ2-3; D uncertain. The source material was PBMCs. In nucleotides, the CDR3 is TGTGCCAGCAGCTTGGGACACAACACAGATACGCAGTATTTT. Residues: CASSLGHNTDTQYF. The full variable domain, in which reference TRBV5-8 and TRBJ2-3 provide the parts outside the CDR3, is EAGVTQSPTHLIKTRGQQATLRCSPISGHTSVYWYQQALGLGLQFLLWYDEGEERNRGNFPPRFSGRQFPNYSSELNVNALELEDSALYLCASSLGHNTDTQYFGPGTRLTVL.